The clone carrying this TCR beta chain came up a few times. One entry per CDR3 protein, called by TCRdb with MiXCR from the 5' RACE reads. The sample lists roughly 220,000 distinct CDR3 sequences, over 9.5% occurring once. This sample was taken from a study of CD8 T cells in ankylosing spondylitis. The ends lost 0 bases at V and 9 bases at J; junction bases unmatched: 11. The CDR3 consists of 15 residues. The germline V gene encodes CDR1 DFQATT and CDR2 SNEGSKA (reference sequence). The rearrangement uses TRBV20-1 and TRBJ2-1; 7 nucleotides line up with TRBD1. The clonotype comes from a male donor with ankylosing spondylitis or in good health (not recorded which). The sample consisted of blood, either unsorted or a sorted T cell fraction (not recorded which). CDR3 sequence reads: CSARDPTGRLGEQFF. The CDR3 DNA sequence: TGCAGTGCTAGAGATCCGACAGGGCGGTTGGGTGAGCAGTTCTTC.